This T cell receptor (beta chain) was captured by sequencing in a study of lymphopenia after photon versus proton radiotherapy. Profiling relied on immunoSEQ multiplex PCR, and the TCRdb table lists in-frame clones only, not all of them. The sample yields more than 25,000 clones, roughly 87% seen once. This clone was recorded once. The CDR3 contains 16 residues. Germline CDR1 and CDR2: MNHNY and SVGAGI (reference sequence). V trimming: 6 bases; J trimming: 4 bases; junction bases outside the gene matches: 12. The clonotype comes from a man over 45 with gastric cancer. The starting material was peripheral blood, obtained from a patient treated with photon-based radiotherapy. The V gene is TRBV6-6, the J gene TRBJ2-1, with 7 bases lining up with TRBD2. DNA of the CDR3: TGTGCCAGCAGCCCTTTTGCGGGGGTTGGGTACAATGAGCAGTTCTTC. As protein: CASSPFAGVGYNEQFF.